This is a list of T cell receptor beta chains from one sample in a study of PD-L1 blockade in urothelial cancer. Sequencing was performed with immunoSEQ multiplex PCR; in TCRdb, only in-frame clones are kept and a portion is missing. The data hold under 100,000 clones, with 82% observed a single time. Sample: PBMCs, taken around atezolizumab (anti-PD-L1) treatment. These receptor sequences come from a man aged 65-85 years with urothelial cancer. Both conserved end residues are part of each CDR3. Fields, in order: D gene, clone size, J gene, V gene, CDR3 DNA, CDR3 protein. A D gene is named only where the DNA matches it firmly. The size of a clone is reported for some rows only, either as once, few or many, or as a class for expanded clones.

D gene: NA
clone size: NA
J gene: TRBJ2-7
V gene: TRBV29-1
CDR3 DNA: TGCAGCGTTGAGGTGGGCCAGGGGTGGGGCGAGCAGTACTTC
CDR3 protein: CSVEVGQGWGEQYF

D gene: NA
clone size: NA
J gene: TRBJ1-5
V gene: TRBV19
CDR3 DNA: TGTGCCAGTAGTATAGGCGGGGTTGGGAATCAGCCCCAGCATTTT
CDR3 protein: CASSIGGVGNQPQHF

D gene: NA
clone size: NA
J gene: TRBJ2-7
V gene: TRBV9
CDR3 DNA: TGTGCCAGCAGCGTAGATCCCAGGTCCAACGAGCAGTACTTC
CDR3 protein: CASSVDPRSNEQYF

D gene: TRBD2
clone size: NA
J gene: TRBJ2-3
V gene: TRBV5-4
CDR3 DNA: TGTGCCAGCAGCTTATCCGGGACTAGCGGGAGGTTCCACACAGATACGCAGTATTTT
CDR3 protein: CASSLSGTSGRFHTDTQYF

D gene: TRBD1
clone size: NA
J gene: TRBJ2-7
V gene: TRBV6-5
CDR3 DNA: TGTGCCAGCAGTTACCGGACAGGGTGGTCCGAGCAGTACTTC
CDR3 protein: CASSYRTGWSEQYF

D gene: NA
clone size: NA
J gene: TRBJ1-1
V gene: TRBV30
CDR3 DNA: TGTGCCTGGAGACTGGGCCCGAACACTGAAGCTTTCTTT
CDR3 protein: CAWRLGPNTEAFF

D gene: TRBD1
clone size: NA
J gene: TRBJ2-3
V gene: TRBV20-1
CDR3 DNA: TGCAGTGCTTACAGGGGAGATACGCAGTATTTT
CDR3 protein: CSAYRGDTQYF

D gene: NA
clone size: NA
J gene: TRBJ1-2
V gene: TRBV5-6
CDR3 DNA: TGTGCCAGCAGCCCCGTGGAGACTGAAAACTATGGCTACACCTTC
CDR3 protein: CASSPVETENYGYTF

D gene: NA
clone size: NA
J gene: TRBJ1-3
V gene: TRBV5-1
CDR3 DNA: TGCGCCAGCAGCTTGGGACAGGCTGGAAACACCATATATTTT
CDR3 protein: CASSLGQAGNTIYF

D gene: TRBD1
clone size: NA
J gene: TRBJ1-3
V gene: TRBV18
CDR3 DNA: TGTGCCAGCTCACCTACGCCTCCGGGACAGGGATCTGGAAACACCATATATTTT
CDR3 protein: CASSPTPPGQGSGNTIYF

D gene: NA
clone size: NA
J gene: TRBJ1-1
V gene: TRBV20-1
CDR3 DNA: TGCAGTGCCGGGGAAACAGAAGCTTTCTTT
CDR3 protein: CSAGETEAFF

D gene: TRBD2
clone size: NA
J gene: TRBJ2-7
V gene: TRBV7-8
CDR3 DNA: TGTGCCAGCAGCCTAACGACTAGCGGTCCCTACGAGCAGTACTTC
CDR3 protein: CASSLTTSGPYEQYF

D gene: NA
clone size: NA
J gene: TRBJ2-7
V gene: TRBV4-1
CDR3 DNA: TGCGCCAGCAGCCAAGATCGAGCAGGGAAGGGCTACGAGCAGTACTTC
CDR3 protein: CASSQDRAGKGYEQYF

D gene: TRBD2
clone size: NA
J gene: TRBJ2-5
V gene: TRBV6-6
CDR3 DNA: TGTGCCAGCAGTTTAGCGGGGTCTCAAGAGACCCAGTACTTC
CDR3 protein: CASSLAGSQETQYF

D gene: TRBD1
clone size: NA
J gene: TRBJ1-4
V gene: TRBV4-2
CDR3 DNA: TGTGCCAGCAGCCAAGATTATGAACAGGGGAGCGAGCAACTGTTTTTT
CDR3 protein: CASSQDYEQGSEQLFF

D gene: TRBD2
clone size: NA
J gene: TRBJ2-7
V gene: TRBV2
CDR3 DNA: TGTGCCAGCCAGAACAGGCTAGCGGGAGGGCTTTACGAGCAGTACTTC
CDR3 protein: CASQNRLAGGLYEQYF

D gene: TRBD1
clone size: NA
J gene: TRBJ2-5
V gene: TRBV11-3
CDR3 DNA: TGTGCCAGCAGTTTTCGGGACAGACAAGAGACCCAGTACTTC
CDR3 protein: CASSFRDRQETQYF

D gene: TRBD2
clone size: NA
J gene: TRBJ2-7
V gene: TRBV7-8
CDR3 DNA: TGTGCCAGCAGACGGGAGGGCCTCTCCGAGCAGTACTTC
CDR3 protein: CASRREGLSEQYF

D gene: TRBD2
clone size: NA
J gene: TRBJ2-2
V gene: TRBV5-1
CDR3 DNA: TGCGCCAGCAGCATACTAGCGGGAGGGACCGGGGAGCTGTTTTTT
CDR3 protein: CASSILAGGTGELFF

D gene: TRBD2
clone size: few
J gene: TRBJ2-2
V gene: TRBV7-9
CDR3 DNA: TGTGCCAGCAGCTATAGCGGGAGGGCCGGGGAGCTGTTTTTT
CDR3 protein: CASSYSGRAGELFF

D gene: NA
clone size: NA
J gene: TRBJ2-5
V gene: TRBV19
CDR3 DNA: TGTGCCAGTAGTATACAGGATCAAGAGACCCAGTACTTC
CDR3 protein: CASSIQDQETQYF

D gene: TRBD1
clone size: NA
J gene: TRBJ1-2
V gene: TRBV19
CDR3 DNA: TGTGCCAGTAGTGCCCATCCGGGACAGGGGGCGTACTATGGCTACACCTTC
CDR3 protein: CASSAHPGQGAYYGYTF

D gene: TRBD2
clone size: NA
J gene: TRBJ2-1
V gene: TRBV4-1
CDR3 DNA: TGCGCCAGCAGCCAAGATCGAAGGGCTAGCGGGGGGGAGGTGAATGAGCAGTTCTTC
CDR3 protein: CASSQDRRASGGEVNEQFF

D gene: TRBD1
clone size: NA
J gene: TRBJ1-1
V gene: TRBV13
CDR3 DNA: TGTGCCAGCAGCCCCCCCCAAAAGGACAGGGAGAACACTGAAGCTTTCTTT
CDR3 protein: CASSPPQKDRENTEAFF

D gene: TRBD1
clone size: NA
J gene: TRBJ1-2
V gene: TRBV11-2
CDR3 DNA: TGTGCCAGCAGCTTGGGACAGGATAACTATGGCTACACCTTC
CDR3 protein: CASSLGQDNYGYTF

D gene: NA
clone size: NA
J gene: TRBJ1-2
V gene: TRBV11-2
CDR3 DNA: TGTGCCAGCAGCTTAGATTTGACAGGTTCCTATGGCTACACCTTC
CDR3 protein: CASSLDLTGSYGYTF

D gene: NA
clone size: NA
J gene: TRBJ1-4
V gene: TRBV4-2
CDR3 DNA: TGTGCCAGCAGCCAAGATCCGGGAGGGGATGAAAAACTGTTTTTT
CDR3 protein: CASSQDPGGDEKLFF

D gene: TRBD1
clone size: once
J gene: TRBJ1-2
V gene: TRBV27
CDR3 DNA: TGTGCCAGCAGTACTATCCGACAGGGGGTGCCCCACCCCGTGGTTTATGGCTACACCTTC
CDR3 protein: CASSTIRQGVPHPVVYGYTF

D gene: NA
clone size: few
J gene: TRBJ2-5
V gene: TRBV30
CDR3 DNA: TGTGCCTGGAGTGTAGGGGGTTACCAAGAGACCCAGTACTTC
CDR3 protein: CAWSVGGYQETQYF

D gene: NA
clone size: NA
J gene: TRBJ2-3
V gene: TRBV15
CDR3 DNA: TGTGCCACCAGCAGAGAAGCACCCACAGATACGCAGTATTTT
CDR3 protein: CATSREAPTDTQYF

D gene: TRBD2
clone size: once
J gene: TRBJ2-4
V gene: TRBV2
CDR3 DNA: TGTGCCAGCAGTGGTCCGGGGGGGCAGGTCAAAAACATTCAGTACTTC
CDR3 protein: CASSGPGGQVKNIQYF

D gene: TRBD1
clone size: NA
J gene: TRBJ1-2
V gene: TRBV27
CDR3 DNA: TGTGCCAGCAGCCCGACAGGGGACTATGGCTACACCTTC
CDR3 protein: CASSPTGDYGYTF

D gene: TRBD1
clone size: few
J gene: TRBJ2-7
V gene: TRBV6-1
CDR3 DNA: TGTGCCAGCAGCCGGCCGGGACAGGGCCCCAACGAGCAGTACTTC
CDR3 protein: CASSRPGQGPNEQYF

D gene: TRBD2
clone size: NA
J gene: TRBJ2-4
V gene: TRBV5-6
CDR3 DNA: TGTGCCAGCAGCTCACGACTAGCAGTTAACAAAAACATTCAGTACTTC
CDR3 protein: CASSSRLAVNKNIQYF